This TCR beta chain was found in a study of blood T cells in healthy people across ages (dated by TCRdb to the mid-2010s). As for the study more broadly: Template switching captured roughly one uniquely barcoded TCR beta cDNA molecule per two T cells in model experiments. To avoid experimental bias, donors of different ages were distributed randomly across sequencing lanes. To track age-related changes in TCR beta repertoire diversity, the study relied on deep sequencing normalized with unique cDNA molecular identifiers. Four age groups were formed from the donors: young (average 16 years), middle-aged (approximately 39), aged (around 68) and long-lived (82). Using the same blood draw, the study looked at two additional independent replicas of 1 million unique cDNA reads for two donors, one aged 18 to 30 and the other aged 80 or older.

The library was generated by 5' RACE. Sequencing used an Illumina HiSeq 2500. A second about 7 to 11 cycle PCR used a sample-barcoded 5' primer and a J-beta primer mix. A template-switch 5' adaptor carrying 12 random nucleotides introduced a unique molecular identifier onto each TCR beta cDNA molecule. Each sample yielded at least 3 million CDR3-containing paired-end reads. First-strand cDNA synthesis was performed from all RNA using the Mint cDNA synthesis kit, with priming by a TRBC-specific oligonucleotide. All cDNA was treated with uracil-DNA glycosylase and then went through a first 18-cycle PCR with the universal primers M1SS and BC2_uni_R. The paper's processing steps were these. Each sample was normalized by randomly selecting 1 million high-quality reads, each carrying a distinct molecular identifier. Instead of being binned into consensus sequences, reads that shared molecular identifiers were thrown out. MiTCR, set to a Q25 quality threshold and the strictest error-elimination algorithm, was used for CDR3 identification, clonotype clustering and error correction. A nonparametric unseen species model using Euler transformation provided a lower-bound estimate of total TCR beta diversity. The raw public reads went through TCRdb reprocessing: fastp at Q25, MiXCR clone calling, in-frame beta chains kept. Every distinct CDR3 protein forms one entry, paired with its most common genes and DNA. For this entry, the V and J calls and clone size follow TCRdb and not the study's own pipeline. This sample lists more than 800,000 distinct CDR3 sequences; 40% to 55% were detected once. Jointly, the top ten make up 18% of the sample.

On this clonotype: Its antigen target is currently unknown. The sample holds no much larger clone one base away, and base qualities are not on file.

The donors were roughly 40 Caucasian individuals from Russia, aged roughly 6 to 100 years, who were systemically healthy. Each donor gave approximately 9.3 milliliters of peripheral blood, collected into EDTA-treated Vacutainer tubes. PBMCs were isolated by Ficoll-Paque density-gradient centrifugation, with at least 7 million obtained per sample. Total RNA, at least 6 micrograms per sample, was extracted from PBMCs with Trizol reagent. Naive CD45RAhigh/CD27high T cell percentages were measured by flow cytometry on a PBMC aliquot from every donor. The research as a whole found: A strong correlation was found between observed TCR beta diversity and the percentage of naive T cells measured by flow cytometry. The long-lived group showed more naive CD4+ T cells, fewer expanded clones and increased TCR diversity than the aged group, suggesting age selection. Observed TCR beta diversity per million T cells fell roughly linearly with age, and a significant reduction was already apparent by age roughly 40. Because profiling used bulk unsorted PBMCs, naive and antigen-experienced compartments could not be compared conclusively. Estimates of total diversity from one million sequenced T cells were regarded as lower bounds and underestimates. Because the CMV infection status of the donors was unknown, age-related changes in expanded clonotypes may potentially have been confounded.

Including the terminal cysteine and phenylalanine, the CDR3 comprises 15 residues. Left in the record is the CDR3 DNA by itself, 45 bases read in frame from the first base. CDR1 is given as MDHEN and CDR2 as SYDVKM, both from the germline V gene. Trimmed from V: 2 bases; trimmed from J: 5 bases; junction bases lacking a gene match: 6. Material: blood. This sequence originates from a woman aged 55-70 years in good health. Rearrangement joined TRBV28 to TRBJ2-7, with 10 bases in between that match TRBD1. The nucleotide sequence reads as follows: TGTGCCAGCAGTTTAGCCCTGGACAGGGGGGACGAGCAGTACTTC. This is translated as CASSLALDRGDEQYF.